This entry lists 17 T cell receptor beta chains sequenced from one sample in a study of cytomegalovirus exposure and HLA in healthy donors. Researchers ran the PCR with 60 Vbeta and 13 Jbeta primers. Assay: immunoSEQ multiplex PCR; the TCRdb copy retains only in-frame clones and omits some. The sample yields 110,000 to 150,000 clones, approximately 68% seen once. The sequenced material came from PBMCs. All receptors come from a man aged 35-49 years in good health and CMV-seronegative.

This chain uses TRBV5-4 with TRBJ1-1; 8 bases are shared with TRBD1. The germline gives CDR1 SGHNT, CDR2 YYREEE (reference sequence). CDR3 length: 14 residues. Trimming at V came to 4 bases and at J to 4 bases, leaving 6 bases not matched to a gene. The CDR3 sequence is CASSLGQGSTEAFF. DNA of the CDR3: TGTGCCAGCAGCCTAGGACAGGGATCCACTGAAGCTTTCTTT.

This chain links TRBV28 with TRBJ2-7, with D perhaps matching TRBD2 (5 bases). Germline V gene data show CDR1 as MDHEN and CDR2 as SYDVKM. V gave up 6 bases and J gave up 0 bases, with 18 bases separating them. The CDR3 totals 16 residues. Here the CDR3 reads CASSLLGVTGSYEQYF. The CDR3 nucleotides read TGTGCCAGCAGCCTTTTGGGAGTGACCGGCTCCTACGAGCAGTACTTC. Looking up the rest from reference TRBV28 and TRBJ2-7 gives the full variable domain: DVKVTQSSRYLVKRTGEKVFLECVQDMDHENMFWYRQDPGLGLRLIYFSYDVKMKEKGDIPEGYSVSREKKERFSLILESASTNQTSMYLCASSLLGVTGSYEQYFGPGTRLTVT.

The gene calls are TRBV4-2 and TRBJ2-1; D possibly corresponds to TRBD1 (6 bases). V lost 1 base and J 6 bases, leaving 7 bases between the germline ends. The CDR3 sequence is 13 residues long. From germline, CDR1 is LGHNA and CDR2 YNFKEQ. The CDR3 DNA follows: TGTGCCAGCAGCCAAGCACAGGGCAATGAGCAGTTCTTC. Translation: CASSQAQGNEQFF.

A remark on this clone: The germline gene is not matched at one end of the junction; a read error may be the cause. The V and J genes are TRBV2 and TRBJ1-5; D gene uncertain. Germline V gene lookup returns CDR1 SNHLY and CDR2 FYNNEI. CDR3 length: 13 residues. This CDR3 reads CASSGHEEQPQNF. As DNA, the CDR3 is TGTGCCAGCAGCGGCCACGAGGAGCAGCCCCAGAATTTT.

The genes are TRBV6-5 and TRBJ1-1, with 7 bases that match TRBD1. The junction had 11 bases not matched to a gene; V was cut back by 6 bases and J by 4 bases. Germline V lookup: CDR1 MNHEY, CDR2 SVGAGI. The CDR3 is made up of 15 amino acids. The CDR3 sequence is CASSLLGQESTEAFF. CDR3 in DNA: TGTGCCAGCAGCTTACTCGGACAGGAGTCCACTGAAGCTTTCTTT.

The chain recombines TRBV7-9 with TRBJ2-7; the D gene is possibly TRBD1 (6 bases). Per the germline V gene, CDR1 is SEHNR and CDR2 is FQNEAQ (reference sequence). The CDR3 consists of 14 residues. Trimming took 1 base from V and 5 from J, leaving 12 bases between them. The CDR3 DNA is TGTGCCAGCAGCTTAGTAACAGGGTTCGACGAGCAGTACTTC. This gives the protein CASSLVTGFDEQYF.

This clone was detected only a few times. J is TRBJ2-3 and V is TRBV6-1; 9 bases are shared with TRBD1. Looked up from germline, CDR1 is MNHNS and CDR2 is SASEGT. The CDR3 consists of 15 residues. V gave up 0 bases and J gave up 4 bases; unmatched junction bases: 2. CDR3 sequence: CASSEADRGSDTQYF. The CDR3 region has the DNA TGTGCCAGCAGTGAAGCCGACAGGGGGTCAGATACGCAGTATTTT.

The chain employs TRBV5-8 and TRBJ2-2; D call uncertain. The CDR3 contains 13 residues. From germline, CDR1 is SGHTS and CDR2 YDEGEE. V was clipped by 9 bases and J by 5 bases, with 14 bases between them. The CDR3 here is CATDWLVTGELFF. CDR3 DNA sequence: TGTGCCACCGACTGGCTTGTTACCGGGGAGCTGTTTTTT.

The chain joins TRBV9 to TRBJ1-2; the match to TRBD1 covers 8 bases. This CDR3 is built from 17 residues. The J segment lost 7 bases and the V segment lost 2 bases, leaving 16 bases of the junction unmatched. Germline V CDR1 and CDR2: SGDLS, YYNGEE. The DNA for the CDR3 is TGTGCCAGCAGCGTTTCGGCTAACAGACAGGGGCTATGTGGCTACACCTTC. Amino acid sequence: CASSVSANRQGLCGYTF.

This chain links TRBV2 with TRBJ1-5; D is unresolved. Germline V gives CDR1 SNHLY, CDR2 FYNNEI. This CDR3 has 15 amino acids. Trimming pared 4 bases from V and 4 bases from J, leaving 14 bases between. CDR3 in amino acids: CASSVEGNGNQPQHF. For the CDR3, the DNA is TGTGCCAGCAGTGTGGAGGGTAATGGGAATCAGCCCCAGCATTTT. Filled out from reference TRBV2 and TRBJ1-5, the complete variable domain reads EPEVTQTPSHQVTQMGQEVILRCVPISNHLYFYWYRQILGQKVEFLVSFYNNEISEKSEIFDDQFSVERPDGSNFTLKIRSTKLEDSAMYFCASSVEGNGNQPQHFGDGTRLSIL.

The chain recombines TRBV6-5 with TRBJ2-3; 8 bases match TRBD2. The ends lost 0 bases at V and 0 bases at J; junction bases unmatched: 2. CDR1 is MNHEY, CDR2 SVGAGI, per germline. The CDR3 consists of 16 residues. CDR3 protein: CASSYSSGGSTDTQYF. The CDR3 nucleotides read TGTGCCAGCAGTTACTCGAGCGGGGGTAGCACAGATACGCAGTATTTT.

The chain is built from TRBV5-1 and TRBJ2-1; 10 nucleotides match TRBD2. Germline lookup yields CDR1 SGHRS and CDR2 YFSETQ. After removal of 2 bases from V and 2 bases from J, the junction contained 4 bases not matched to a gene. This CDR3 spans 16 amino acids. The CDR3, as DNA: TGCGCCAGCAGCTTAACCGGGACTAGCGCCTACAATGAGCAGTTCTTC. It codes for CASSLTGTSAYNEQFF.

CDR3 amino acids: CASSLSTGTGQETQYF. In nucleotides, the CDR3 is TGTGCCAGCAGCTTGTCGACCGGGACAGGCCAAGAGACCCAGTACTTC. The rearrangement uses TRBV7-2 and TRBJ2-5; 8 positions agree with TRBD1. The V segment lost 3 bases and the J segment 1 base; nucleotides outside the gene matches: 7. This CDR3 spans 16 amino acids. Germline CDR1 is SGHTA and CDR2 is FQGNSA. The full variable domain, completed using reference TRBV7-2 and TRBJ2-5, is GAGVSQSPSNKVTEKGKDVELRCDPISGHTALYWYRQSLGQGLEFLIYFQGNSAPDKSGLPSDRFSAERTGGSVSTLTIQRTQQEDSAVYLCASSLSTGTGQETQYFGPGTRLLVL.

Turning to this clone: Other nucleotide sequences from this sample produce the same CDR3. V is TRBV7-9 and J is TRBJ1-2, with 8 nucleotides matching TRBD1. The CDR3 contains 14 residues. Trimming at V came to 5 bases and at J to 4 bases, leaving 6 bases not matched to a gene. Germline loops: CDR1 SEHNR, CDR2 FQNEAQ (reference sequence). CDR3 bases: TGTGCCAGCAGCCTAAGACAGGGGATCTATGGCTACACCTTC. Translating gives CASSLRQGIYGYTF.

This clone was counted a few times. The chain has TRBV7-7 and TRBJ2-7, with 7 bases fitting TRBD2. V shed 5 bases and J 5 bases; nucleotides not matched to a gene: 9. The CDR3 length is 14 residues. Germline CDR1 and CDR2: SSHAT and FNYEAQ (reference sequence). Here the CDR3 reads CASSPGPAGDEQYF. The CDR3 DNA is TGTGCCAGCAGCCCGGGCCCCGCGGGGGACGAGCAGTACTTC.

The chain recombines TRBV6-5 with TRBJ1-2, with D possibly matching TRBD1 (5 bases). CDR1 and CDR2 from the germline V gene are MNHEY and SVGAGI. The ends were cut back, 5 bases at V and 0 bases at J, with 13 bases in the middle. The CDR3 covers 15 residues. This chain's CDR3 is CASSLAKGSNYGYTF. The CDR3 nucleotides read TGTGCCAGCAGTCTTGCGAAGGGGTCTAACTATGGCTACACCTTC.

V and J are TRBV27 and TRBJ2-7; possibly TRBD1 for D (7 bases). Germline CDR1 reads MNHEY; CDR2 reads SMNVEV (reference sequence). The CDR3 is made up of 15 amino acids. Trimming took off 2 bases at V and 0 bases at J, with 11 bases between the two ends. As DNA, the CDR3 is TGTGCCAGCAGTTTAGGCAGGGGGGACTCCTACGAGCAGTACTTC. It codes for CASSLGRGDSYEQYF.